The clone carrying this TCR beta chain was recorded a few times. Trimming stripped 3 bases from V and 5 bases from J, with 13 bases between. This CDR3 has 14 residues. Germline CDR1 is LNHDA and CDR2 is SQIVND (reference sequence). The record originates from a study of OX40 agonist ivuxolimab in advanced cancers. Whole-study context: Patients undergoing dose escalation presented with hepatocellular carcinoma, melanoma, renal cell or head and neck cancer.

Assay: immunoSEQ multiplex PCR; the TCRdb copy retains only in-frame clones and omits some. The data contain around 80,000 clones, around 90% of them singletons. The clonotype originates from an adult with an advanced solid tumor such as melanoma, head and neck, liver or kidney cancer. Sequenced here: CD4+ or CD8+ T cells sorted from blood, sampled in a trial of the OX40 agonist ivuxolimab. The chain has TRBV19 and TRBJ1-1; D is unresolved. The CDR3 DNA sequence: TGTGCCAGTAGTATCCCTGCCCTGGGGACTGAAGCTTTCTTT. Its protein product is CASSIPALGTEAFF.